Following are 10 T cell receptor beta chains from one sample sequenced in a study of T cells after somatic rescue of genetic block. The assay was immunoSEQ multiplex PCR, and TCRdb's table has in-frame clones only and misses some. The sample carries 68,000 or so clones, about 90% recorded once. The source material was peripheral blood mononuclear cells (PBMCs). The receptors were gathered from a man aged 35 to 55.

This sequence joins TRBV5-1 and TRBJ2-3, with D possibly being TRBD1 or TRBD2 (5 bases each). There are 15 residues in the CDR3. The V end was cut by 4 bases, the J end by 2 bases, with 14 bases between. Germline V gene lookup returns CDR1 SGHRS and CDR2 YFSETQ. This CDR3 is CASSPGTQPTDTQYF. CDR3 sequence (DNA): TGCGCCAGCAGCCCGGGGACGCAACCCACAGATACGCAGTATTTT.

Written as DNA, the CDR3 is TGTGCCAGTAATTCCGGGACAGGGGGTTCCTACGAGCAGTACTTC. It translates to CASNSGTGGSYEQYF. The chain recombines TRBV19 with TRBJ2-7, with 11 bases matching TRBD1. Losses at the gene ends were 7 bases for V and 1 base for J; bases not matched to a gene: 6. The germline CDR1 and CDR2 sequences are LNHDA and SQIVND (reference sequence). The CDR3 loop spans 15 amino acids.

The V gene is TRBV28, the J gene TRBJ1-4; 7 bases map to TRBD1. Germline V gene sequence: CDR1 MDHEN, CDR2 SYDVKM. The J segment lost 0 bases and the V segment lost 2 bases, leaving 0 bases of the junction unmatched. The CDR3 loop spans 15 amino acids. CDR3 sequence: CASSLQGATNEKLFF. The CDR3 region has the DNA TGTGCCAGCAGTTTACAGGGGGCAACTAATGAAAAACTGTTTTTT.

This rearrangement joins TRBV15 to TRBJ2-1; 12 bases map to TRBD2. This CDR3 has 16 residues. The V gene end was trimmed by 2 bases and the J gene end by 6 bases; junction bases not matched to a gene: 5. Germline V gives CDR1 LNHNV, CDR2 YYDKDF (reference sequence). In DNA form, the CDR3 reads TGTGCCACCAGCAGACCGACTAGCGGGAGTACCAATGAGCAGTTCTTC. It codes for CATSRPTSGSTNEQFF.

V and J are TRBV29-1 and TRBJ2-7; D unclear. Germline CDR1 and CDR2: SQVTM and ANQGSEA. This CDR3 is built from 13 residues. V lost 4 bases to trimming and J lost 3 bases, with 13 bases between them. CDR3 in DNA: TGCAGCGTTGTTGGGGTTGTTGGCTACGAGCAGTACTTC. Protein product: CSVVGVVGYEQYF.

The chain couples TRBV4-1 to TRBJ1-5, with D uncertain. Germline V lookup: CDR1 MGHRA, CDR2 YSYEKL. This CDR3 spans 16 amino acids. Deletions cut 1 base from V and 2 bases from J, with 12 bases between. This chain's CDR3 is CASSQGTATGNQPQHF. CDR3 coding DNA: TGCGCCAGCAGCCAAGGGACCGCTACCGGCAATCAGCCCCAGCATTTT.

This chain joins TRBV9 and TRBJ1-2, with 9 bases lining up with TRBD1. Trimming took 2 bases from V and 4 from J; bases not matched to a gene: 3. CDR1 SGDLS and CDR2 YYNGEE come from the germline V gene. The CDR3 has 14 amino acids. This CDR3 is CASSVGQGPYGYTF. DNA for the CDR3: TGTGCCAGCAGCGTTGGACAGGGGCCCTATGGCTACACCTTC.

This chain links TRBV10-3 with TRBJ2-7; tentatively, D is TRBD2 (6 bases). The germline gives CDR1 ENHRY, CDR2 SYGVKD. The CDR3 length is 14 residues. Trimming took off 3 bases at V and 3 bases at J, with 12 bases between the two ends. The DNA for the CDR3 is TGTGCCATCAGTGATCGGGGAGGCAGCTACGAGCAGTACTTC. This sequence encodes CAISDRGGSYEQYF.

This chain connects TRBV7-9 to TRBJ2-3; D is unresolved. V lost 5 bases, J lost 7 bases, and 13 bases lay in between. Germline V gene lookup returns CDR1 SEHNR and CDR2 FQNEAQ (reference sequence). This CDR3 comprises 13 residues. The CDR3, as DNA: TGTGCCAGCAGCGCTTCTCTTGTGAATACGCAGTATTTT. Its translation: CASSASLVNTQYF.

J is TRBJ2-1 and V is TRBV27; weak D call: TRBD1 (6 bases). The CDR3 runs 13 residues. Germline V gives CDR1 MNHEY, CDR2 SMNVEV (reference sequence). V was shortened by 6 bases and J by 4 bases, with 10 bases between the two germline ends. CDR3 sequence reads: CASRQTGYNEQFF. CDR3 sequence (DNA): TGTGCCAGCAGGCAGACAGGATACAATGAGCAGTTCTTC.